This entry lists 8 T cell receptor beta chains sequenced from one sample in a study of blood T cell repertoires in COVID-19. The method was immunoSEQ multiplex PCR; TCRdb's version includes in-frame clones alone and lacks a portion of them. The sample carries some 250,000 clones, 85% to 90% recorded once. Sequencing input: PBMCs or T cells enriched from blood (not recorded which). Receptor source: a man younger than 35 who had recovered from COVID-19.

A word on this clone: The sample holds other DNA sequences that translate to the same CDR3. The V gene is TRBV18, the J gene TRBJ1-6, with D perhaps TRBD1 (5 bases). V shed 3 bases and J shed 3 bases, with 6 bases lying between them. In germline, CDR1 is KGHSH, CDR2 LQKENI. CDR3 length: 14 amino acids. The CDR3 coding sequence is TGTGCCAGCTCACCCGACAGCTATAATTCACCCCTCCACTTT. It specifies CASSPDSYNSPLHF. The full variable domain, with the rest looked up from reference TRBV18 and TRBJ1-6, is NAGVMQNPRHLVRRRGQEARLRCSPMKGHSHVYWYRQLPEEGLKFMVYLQKENIIDESGMPKERFSAEFPKEGPSILRIQQVVRGDSAAYFCASSPDSYNSPLHFGNGTRLTVT.

This clone was observed once. This chain links TRBV3-1 (or the pseudogene TRBV3-2) with TRBJ2-1; 9 bases agree with TRBD2. The CDR3 sequence is 16 residues long. Germline CDR1 and CDR2: LGHDT and YNNKEL (reference sequence). Trimming took 2 bases from V and 9 from J; bases not matched to a gene: 11. CDR3: CASSQSLGGGAGEQFF. The CDR3 DNA follows: TGTGCCAGCAGCCAAAGCTTGGGCGGGGGGGCAGGTGAGCAGTTCTTC.

The chain combines TRBV24-1 with TRBJ2-3; 15 positions agree with TRBD2. CDR3 length: 20 residues. CDR1 and CDR2 from the germline V gene are KGHDR and SFDVKD. The V segment lost 4 bases and the J segment 4 bases; nucleotides outside the gene matches: 14. CDR3 coding DNA: TGTGCCACCAGTGACCCCTTTGGGACTAGCGGGGGGCGAGCTCCAGATACGCAGTATTTT. Its protein is CATSDPFGTSGGRAPDTQYF.

Points on this clone: The sample holds other DNA sequences that translate to the same CDR3. The chain couples TRBV5-1 to TRBJ1-1; D call uncertain. This CDR3 is built from 14 residues. Germline loops: CDR1 SGHRS, CDR2 YFSETQ. V was pared by 2 bases and J by 2 bases, with 10 bases between. CDR3 loop: CASSLGRENTEAFF. CDR3 bases: TGCGCCAGCAGCTTAGGTCGGGAAAACACTGAAGCTTTCTTT.

This clone appeared once. The chain carries TRBV19 and TRBJ2-1, with TRBD1 matching over 9 bases. The germline CDR1 and CDR2 sequences are LNHDA and SQIVND (reference sequence). The CDR3 is 18 residues long. The V gene end was trimmed by 7 bases and the J gene end by 7 bases; junction bases not matched to a gene: 20. In DNA, the CDR3 is TGTGCCAGTATGGCCCCCCTCGCGTACAGGGGGCGAAGGAATGAGCAGTTCTTC. It yields the protein CASMAPLAYRGRRNEQFF.

The genes are TRBV4-1 and TRBJ2-5; D is unclear. V was shortened by 1 base and J by 1 base, with 7 bases between the two germline ends. CDR3 length: 14 amino acids. Germline assignment: CDR1 MGHRA and CDR2 YSYEKL. CDR3 in DNA: TGCGCCAGCAGCCAAGGGCGGAGCCAAGAGACCCAGTACTTC. It is translated as CASSQGRSQETQYF.

V gene TRBV6-6 combines with J gene TRBJ1-2; D not resolved. CDR1 is MNHNY, CDR2 SVGAGI, per germline (reference sequence). Trimming removed 6 bases at V and 3 bases at J, with 14 bases between. CDR3 length equals 14 residues. CDR3: CASSTREGDYGYTF. The CDR3 DNA reads TGTGCCAGCAGCACCCGGGAGGGCGACTATGGCTACACCTTC.

There are a few counts of this clone. J is TRBJ2-1 and V is TRBV6-4; 11 bases agree with TRBD1. This CDR3 region has 15 residues. Looked up from germline, CDR1 is MRHNA and CDR2 is SNTAGT. The V segment lost 3 bases and the J segment 3 bases; nucleotides outside the gene matches: 1. The CDR3: CASSEGTGGYNEQFF. The CDR3 bases are TGTGCCAGCAGTGAGGGGACAGGGGGCTACAATGAGCAGTTCTTC.